The T cell receptor beta chain described here comes from a study of blood T cell repertoires in COVID-19. For the study at large: The United States, Italy and Spain provided the acute and convalescent COVID-19 samples. The cDNA or gDNA used as material had been derived from T cells, B-cell-depleted T cells, or PBMCs.

The protocol was immunoSEQ multiplex PCR, while the TCRdb copy is restricted to in-frame clones and leaves out a portion. The table includes 310,000 or so clones, around 90% detected once. CDR3 length: 15 amino acids. With 3 bases clipped from V and 4 bases from J, the junction kept 8 bases outside the gene matches. From germline, CDR1 is LNHDA and CDR2 SQIVND (reference sequence). The specimen was peripheral blood. The chain recombines TRBV19 with TRBJ1-2, with 7 nucleotides matching TRBD1. The sequence was obtained from a man aged 50-60 years with active or convalescent COVID-19. CDR3 sequence: CASSMGRTGLYGYTF. CDR3 nucleotide sequence: TGTGCCAGTAGTATGGGGAGGACAGGACTCTATGGCTACACCTTC. The variable domain in full, completed from reference TRBV19 and TRBJ1-2, reads DGGITQSPKYLFRKEGQNVTLSCEQNLNHDAMYWYRQDPGQGLRLIYYSQIVNDFQKGDIAEGYSVSREKKESFPLTVTSAQKNPTAFYLCASSMGRTGLYGYTFGSGTRLTVV.